The 23 T cell receptor gamma chains below were found in one sample sequenced in a study of Vδ1+ human thymocytes (dated by TCRdb to the late 2010s). These reads were obtained on an Illumina MiSeq. RNA was extracted with the RNeasy mini kit and reverse transcribed using Superscript III. To generate the CDR3 amplicons, a multiplex PCR was run using pooled V-gene forward primers together with a constant-region reverse primer that carried Illumina adaptor overhangs. TCRdb reanalyzed the public reads with the CATT caller, and identical DNA sequences were merged afterwards. The sample table shows over 20,000 gamma-chain clones, and roughly 13% are seen once. Under 2.5% of the sample belongs to the ten largest clones. These receptors lack a known antigen. Here is what the overall study found, with its caveats: The thymic TRG and TRD repertoires appeared highly polyclonal, with Gaussian CDR3 length distributions, in contrast to the oligoclonal repertoires of peripheral blood.

Input material: Vdelta1+ gamma-delta thymocytes from the thymus. What this sample's cell subset or site label stands for: FACS-sorted CD3+ TCRalphabeta- TCRVdelta1+ TCRVdelta2- thymocytes. These receptors originate from a child under two years old who had congenital heart surgery.

This clone was recorded a few times. An end of the junction does not agree with germline; a read error may underlie this. Within the sample, other DNA sequences also encode this same CDR3. The chain joins TRGV4 to TRGJ1 or TRGJ2. The CDR3 covers 13 residues. CDR1 EGSTGY and CDR2 YDSYTSSV come from the germline V gene. CDR3 loop: CATWDGSHYKKLF. DNA for the CDR3: TGCGCCACCTGGGATGGATCGCATTATAAGAAACTCTTT.

This clone occurred a few times. V usage is TRGV8 and J usage is TRGJ1 or TRGJ2. Looked up from germline, CDR1 is VENAVY and CDR2 is YDSYNSRV. The J segment lost 0 bases and the V segment lost 0 bases, leaving 11 bases of the junction unmatched. CDR3 length: 17 amino acids. CDR3 amino acids: CATWDRPNSENYYKKLF. As DNA, the CDR3 is TGTGCCACCTGGGATAGGCCCAACTCCGAGAATTATTATAAGAAACTCTTT.

On this clone: One end of the junction fails to match germline, which may point to a read error. The chain carries TRGV9 and TRGJ1 or TRGJ2. The germline V gene encodes CDR1 GITISATS and CDR2 ISYDGTV (reference sequence). The CDR3 runs 15 residues. In DNA, the CDR3 is TGTGCCCTGTGGGGCATAATGAGAAATTATTATAAGAAACTCTTT. This translates into CALWGIMRNYYKKLF.

This clone was picked up a small number of times. The rearrangement links TRGV2 to TRGJ1 or TRGJ2. The J segment lost 3 bases and the V segment lost 5 bases, leaving 4 bases of the junction unmatched. Germline assignment: CDR1 EGSNGY and CDR2 YDSYNSKV. There are 12 residues in the CDR3. This CDR3 is CATWATYYKKLF. For the CDR3, the DNA is TGTGCCACCTGGGCCACTTATTATAAGAAACTCTTT.

The chain links TRGV8 to TRGJ1 or TRGJ2. Trimming at V came to 0 bases and at J to 6 bases, leaving 8 bases not matched to a gene. CDR1 VENAVY and CDR2 YDSYNSRV come from the germline V gene. This CDR3 comprises 14 residues. As DNA, the CDR3 is TGTGCCACCTGGGATAGGGACATTATTTATAAGAAACTCTTT. Amino acid sequence: CATWDRDIIYKKLF.

This clone was observed a few times. The chain employs TRGV3 and TRGJ1 or TRGJ2. This CDR3 comprises 13 residues. Germline values: CDR1 VTNTFY, CDR2 YDVSTARD (reference sequence). Trimming at V came to 0 bases and at J to 6 bases, leaving 5 bases not matched to a gene. DNA for the CDR3: TGTGCCACCTGGGACAGGGTAGGTTATAAGAAACTCTTT. As protein: CATWDRVGYKKLF.

This chain links TRGV3 with TRGJ1 or TRGJ2. CDR1 and CDR2 (germline): VTNTFY, YDVSTARD (reference sequence). The CDR3 extends over 17 amino acids. The trim removed 5 bases at V and 7 bases at J, leaving 23 bases unmatched. This CDR3 is CATWGNNFRPLGYKKLF. The CDR3 DNA reads as TGTGCCACCTGGGGCAACAACTTCAGGCCCCTGGGGTATAAGAAACTCTTT.

This clone was recorded a few times. The chain uses TRGV5 and TRGJP1. Germline trimming cut 3 bases from V and 5 bases from J; bases unmatched to any gene: 3. The CDR3 extends over 13 amino acids. Per the germline V gene, CDR1 is VINAFY and CDR2 is YDVSNSKD. For the CDR3, the DNA is TGTGCCACCTGGGACGGAACTGGTTGGTTCAAGATATTT. It encodes CATWDGTGWFKIF.

This chain uses TRGV4 with TRGJ1 or TRGJ2. The CDR3 runs to 11 residues. The V and J ends lost 5 bases and 6 bases, in that order; junction bases with no gene match: 4. Germline V gene lookup returns CDR1 EGSTGY and CDR2 YDSYTSSV. The CDR3 sequence is CATWGIYKKLF. CDR3 sequence (DNA): TGTGCCACCTGGGGAATTTATAAGAAACTCTTT.

With respect to this clone: Other DNA sequences in the sample encode the same CDR3. The chain has TRGV9 and TRGJ1 or TRGJ2. CDR1 GITISATS and CDR2 ISYDGTV come from the germline V gene (reference sequence). V gave up 2 bases and J gave up 0 bases; unmatched junction bases: 4. The CDR3 is made up of 14 amino acids. CDR3 DNA sequence: TGTGCCTTGTGGGAGGCGGAGAATTATTATAAGAAACTCTTT. Translating gives CALWEAENYYKKLF.

Details on this clone: This sequence may be a read error, since a much larger clone differs from it by one base. Other nucleotide sequences from this sample produce the same CDR3. The chain links TRGV8 to TRGJP2. With 4 bases clipped from V and 5 bases from J, the junction kept 1 base outside the gene matches. Per the germline V gene, CDR1 is VENAVY and CDR2 is YDSYNSRV. The CDR3 totals 12 residues. In DNA, the CDR3 is TGTGCCACCTGGGAAAGTGATTGGATCAAGACGTTT. Translating it yields CATWESDWIKTF.

This clone appeared a few times. Other DNA sequences in the same sample also yield this CDR3. The chain joins TRGV2 to TRGJ1 or TRGJ2. V shed 0 bases and J 6 bases; nucleotides not matched to a gene: 5. This CDR3 has 13 amino acids. Germline V CDR1 and CDR2: EGSNGY, YDSYNSKV. DNA of the CDR3: TGTGCCACCTGGGACGGGCCGCGTTATAAGAAACTCTTT. Amino acid sequence: CATWDGPRYKKLF.

This clone showed up just a few times. Being one base from a much bigger clone, this may be a read error. V gene TRGV3 combines with J gene TRGJ1 or TRGJ2. From germline, CDR1 is VTNTFY and CDR2 YDVSTARD (reference sequence). V lost 6 bases and J lost 8; bases outside the gene matches: 1. The CDR3 covers 9 residues. CDR3 DNA: TGTGCCACCTGGAATAAGAAACTCTTT. It yields the protein CATWNKKLF.

The J gene is TRGJP1, the V gene TRGV8. Looked up from germline, CDR1 is VENAVY and CDR2 is YDSYNSRV. J lost 7 bases, V lost 2 bases, and 4 bases had no gene match. This CDR3 comprises 13 residues. DNA of the CDR3: TGTGCCACCTGGGATAAAGGTGGTTGGTTCAAGATATTT. Protein product: CATWDKGGWFKIF.

J is TRGJ1 or TRGJ2 and V is TRGV8. The CDR3 contains 12 residues. V shed 2 bases, J shed 8 bases, and the junction held 6 bases outside the gene matches. Germline V gene data show CDR1 as VENAVY and CDR2 as YDSYNSRV. The CDR3 DNA reads TGTGCCACCTGGGATACGACCGATAAGAAACTCTTT. Translation: CATWDTTDKKLF.

The chain has TRGV2 and TRGJ1 or TRGJ2. The CDR3 extends over 12 amino acids. Germline V CDR1 and CDR2: EGSNGY, YDSYNSKV. V was pared by 2 bases and J by 4 bases, with 2 bases of the junction left unmatched. In DNA form, the CDR3 reads TGTGCCACCTGGGACGCCTATTATAAGAAACTCTTT. Translation: CATWDAYYKKLF.

This clone appeared a few times. The rearrangement links TRGV4 to TRGJ1 or TRGJ2. The V gene's germline CDR1 is EGSTGY and CDR2 YDSYTSSV. The J segment lost 5 bases and the V segment lost 6 bases, leaving 7 bases of the junction unmatched. The CDR3 length is 12 residues. This CDR3 is CATWKSDYKKLF. For the CDR3, the DNA is TGTGCCACCTGGAAGTCAGATTATAAGAAACTCTTT.

Worth noting for this clone: A much larger clone is a single base away; this may be a read error. Distinct nucleotide sequences in the sample also encode this CDR3. This chain uses TRGV4 with TRGJ1 or TRGJ2. CDR3 length: 13 residues. Germline V gene sequence: CDR1 EGSTGY, CDR2 YDSYTSSV. The V and J ends lost 6 bases and 0 bases, in that order; junction bases with no gene match: 5. The CDR3 DNA follows: TGTGCCACCTGGAACAGGAATTATTATAAGAAACTCTTT. Amino acids: CATWNRNYYKKLF.

As concerns this clone: The junction departs from the called germline gene at one end, perhaps through a read error. The chain recombines TRGV4 with TRGJ1 or TRGJ2. Germline loops: CDR1 EGSTGY, CDR2 YDSYTSSV. The CDR3 totals 16 residues. The CDR3 reads CATWDGYPSNYYKKLF. The CDR3 nucleotides are TGCGCCACCTGGGATGGTTACCCTTCGAATTATTATAAGAAACTCTTT.

There are a few counts of this clone. The same CDR3 arises from other DNA sequences in this sample as well. The chain joins TRGV4 to TRGJ1 or TRGJ2. The J segment lost 3 bases and the V segment lost 11 bases, leaving 4 bases of the junction unmatched. CDR3 length: 10 amino acids. The germline V gene has CDR1 EGSTGY and CDR2 YDSYTSSV. CDR3 sequence (DNA): TGTGCCAGCGTTTATTATAAGAAACTCTTT. It specifies CASVYYKKLF.

This chain joins TRGV4 and TRGJP1. The germline CDR1 and CDR2 sequences are EGSTGY and YDSYTSSV. V dropped 0 bases and J dropped 2; count of bases not matched to a gene: 9. The CDR3 is made up of 17 amino acids. In nucleotides, the CDR3 is TGTGCCACCTGGGATGGGCGACCTTCGACCACTGGTTGGTTCAAGATATTT. Translation gives CATWDGRPSTTGWFKIF.

A remark on this clone: The junction does not match germline at one end; this may be a read error. This same CDR3 is encoded by further DNA sequences in the sample. V is TRGV4 and J is TRGJ1 or TRGJ2. From germline, CDR1 is EGSTGY and CDR2 YDSYTSSV. The CDR3 is 12 amino acids. CDR3 coding DNA: TGTGCCACCTGGAATGGCTTGTATAAGAAACTCTTT. Protein product: CATWNGLYKKLF.

This chain links TRGV4 with TRGJ1 or TRGJ2. This CDR3 has 12 amino acids. Germline lookup yields CDR1 EGSTGY and CDR2 YDSYTSSV. The V and J ends lost 3 bases and 7 bases, in that order; junction bases with no gene match: 6. The CDR3 coding sequence is TGTGCCACCTGGGATATAAAATATAAGAAACTCTTT. This encodes CATWDIKYKKLF.